The 7 T cell receptor beta chains presented below share a single source sample, sequenced in a study of blood T cell repertoires in COVID-19. TCRdb keeps only in-frame clones here, not all; method: immunoSEQ multiplex PCR. The repertoire holds 120,000 or so clones, with around four fifths as singletons. Sequences were obtained from peripheral blood. These receptors all come from a man in his fifties or sixties with acute or convalescent COVID-19.

This sequence joins TRBV3-1 (or the pseudogene TRBV3-2) and TRBJ2-2; D is unclear. CDR1 and CDR2 from the germline V gene are LGHDT and YNNKEL (reference sequence). The V end lost 4 bases, the J end lost 5 bases, and 11 bases lay between the germline ends. The CDR3 runs 14 residues. CDR3 loop: CASSLHSLTGELFF. The CDR3 bases are TGTGCCAGCAGCCTCCACAGCTTGACCGGGGAGCTGTTTTTT.

The table lists this clone with a count of one. The rearrangement uses TRBV3-1 (or the pseudogene TRBV3-2) and TRBJ2-1, with a weak D call TRBD1 (6 bases). V lost 1 base, J lost 6 bases, and 10 bases lay in between. There are 14 residues in the CDR3. The V gene's germline CDR1 is LGHDT and CDR2 YNNKEL (reference sequence). The CDR3 region has the DNA TGTGCCAGCAGCCAAGGGGGCAGGGGCAATGAGCAGTTCTTC. Protein sequence: CASSQGGRGNEQFF.

V gene TRBV7-9 combines with J gene TRBJ1-6, with TRBD1 identical over 8 bases. J gave up 10 bases and V 5 bases, and 10 bases lay outside the gene matches. Germline lookup yields CDR1 SEHNR and CDR2 FQNEAQ (reference sequence). This CDR3 is built from 15 residues. This chain's CDR3 is CASSPGTGFVSPLHF. The CDR3 DNA reads as TGTGCCAGCAGCCCCGGGACAGGCTTTGTCTCACCCCTCCACTTT.

This chain connects TRBV6-6 to TRBJ1-1; D is unclear. Per germline, CDR1 MNHNY and CDR2 SVGAGI (reference sequence). The V end was cut by 0 bases, the J end by 7 bases, with 9 bases between. This CDR3 region has 13 residues. The CDR3 sequence is CASSYSQRSEAFF. The CDR3 nucleotides read TGTGCCAGCAGTTACTCCCAACGGAGTGAAGCTTTCTTT.

A remark on this clone: The same CDR3 is also encoded by other DNA sequences in this sample. J is TRBJ1-2 and V is TRBV12-3 or TRBV12-4; a weak D match, TRBD1 (6 bases). Trimming pared 8 bases from V and 5 bases from J, leaving 12 bases between. The CDR3 loop spans 12 amino acids. The CDR3 coding sequence is TGTGCCAGCTCCCTGGGGACATATGGCTACACCTTC. This gives the protein CASSLGTYGYTF.

The chain employs TRBV6-6 and TRBJ1-2; no clear D. V was clipped by 8 bases and J by 8 bases, with 24 bases between them. Germline assignment: CDR1 MNHNY and CDR2 SVGAGI (reference sequence). The CDR3 totals 15 residues. In DNA form, the CDR3 reads TGTGCCAGCGGATGGCGTCAGGTCGGTGCGTTGGGCTACACCTTC. Protein: CASGWRQVGALGYTF.

The chain uses TRBV3-1 (or the pseudogene TRBV3-2) and TRBJ1-6, with D hard to call. Trimming took 4 bases from V and 10 from J, leaving 14 bases between them. Germline loops: CDR1 LGHDT, CDR2 YNNKEL (reference sequence). The CDR3 sequence is 14 residues long. CDR3 nucleotide sequence: TGTGCCAGCAGCCCAAGCGGGTGGGGATCACCCCTCCACTTT. It is translated as CASSPSGWGSPLHF.